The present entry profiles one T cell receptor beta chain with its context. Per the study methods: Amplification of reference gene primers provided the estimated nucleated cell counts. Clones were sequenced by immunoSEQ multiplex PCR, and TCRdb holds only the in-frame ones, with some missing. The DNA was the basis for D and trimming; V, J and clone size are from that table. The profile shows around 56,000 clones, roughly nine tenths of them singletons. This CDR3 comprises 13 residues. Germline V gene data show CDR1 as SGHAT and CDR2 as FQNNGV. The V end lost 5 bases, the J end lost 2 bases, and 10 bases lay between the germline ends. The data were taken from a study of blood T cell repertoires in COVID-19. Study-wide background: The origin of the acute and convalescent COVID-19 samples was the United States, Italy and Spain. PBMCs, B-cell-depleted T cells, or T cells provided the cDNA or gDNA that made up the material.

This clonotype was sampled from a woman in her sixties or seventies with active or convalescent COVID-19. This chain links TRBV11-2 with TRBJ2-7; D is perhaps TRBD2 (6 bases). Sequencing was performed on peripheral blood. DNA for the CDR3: TGTGCCAGCAGCACTGGACTAACCTACGAGCAGTACTTC. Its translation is CASSTGLTYEQYF.